These T cell receptor beta chains were read from a single sample in a study of blood T cell repertoires in COVID-19. The protocol was immunoSEQ multiplex PCR, while the TCRdb copy is restricted to in-frame clones and leaves out a portion. The table lists approximately 170,000 clones, roughly 78% of them singletons. Sequenced material: PBMCs or T cells enriched from blood (not recorded which). The receptor set was obtained from a woman in her seventies in a cohort exposed to, infected with or recovered from COVID-19 (not recorded which). Each CDR3 is given without its conserved first and last residue. The size of a clone is reported for some rows only, either as once, few or many, or as a class for expanded clones.

clone size,V gene,CDR3 protein
once,TRBV5-1,ASSLLGTAGEKLF
.,TRBV6-1,ASSELGGGTYNSPLH
.,TRBV7-9,ASSLILTAEAF
.,TRBV5-1,ASGNQGMNTEAF
.,TRBV28,ASSASLGTENYGYT
.,TRBV25-1,ASTRGGGNTGELF
.,TRBV5-1,ASSLSQALNEKLF
.,TRBV2,ASSVFSTYEQY
.,TRBV5-1,ASSDPGGTNEKLF
.,TRBV28,ASSRSGNTEAF
.,TRBV6-1,ASSETYQPQH
.,TRBV2,ASKGRAGSYNEQF
.,TRBV19,ASSIAGTQETQY
.,TRBV7-8,ASSLDGGGGQY